Sequencing of this T cell receptor beta chain was carried out in a study of beta chain features in type 1 diabetes. Whole-study context: Cell yields, gender and age were similar in healthy donors and patients. Study findings and constraints: Among patients with Type 1 diabetes, TCRB CDR3s were moderately but significantly shorter in every one of the four CD4+ subsets. An over-representation of cells with high TCR expression could result from cDNA sequencing.

There are 13 residues in the CDR3. Unmatched junction bases numbered 2, after V lost 5 bases and J lost 2 bases. Germline assignment: CDR1 MNHEY and CDR2 SVGAGI. Expressed TCRB transcripts were sequenced because the entire RNA isolate underwent reverse transcription. The assay was immunoSEQ multiplex PCR, and TCRdb's table has in-frame clones only and misses some. The sample has about 640,000 clones; roughly 12% are singletons. Researchers reported sorting CD4+ naive, central memory, regulatory and stem cell-like memory cells via CD45RO/CCR7/CD25/CD127/CD95/CD27. This clone showed up just a few times. As yet, its antigen is unknown.

The material sequenced was naive CD4+ T cells from blood. The genes are TRBV6-5 and TRBJ1-2; 7 bases match TRBD1. The TCR was taken from a man younger than 45 with type 1 diabetes. The CDR3 protein is CASSIRGNYGYTF. Here the CDR3 DNA reads TGTGCCAGCAGTATCAGGGGGAACTATGGCTACACCTTC.